Listed here are 27 T cell receptor beta chains from one sample, sequenced in a study of human T cells and chemical hapten exposure. TCRdb fed the RACE reads into MiXCR, producing one record per CDR3 protein. The sample records approximately 350,000 distinct CDR3 sequences, around 7% being singletons. Indicated time point: patch test 1, 2 weeks after DPC sensitization. Treatment noted: therapeutic diphenylcyclopropenone sensitization with weekly scalp DPC. Specimen: whole blood, collected in connection with sensitization to the hapten diphenylcyclopropenone (DPC). These receptors all stem from a woman between 18 and 30 years old with alopecia areata. Some clones in this sample may be carry-over from other donors' samples.

V and J are TRBV7-6 and TRBJ1-5; the match to TRBD1 covers 7 bases. This CDR3 contains 15 residues. Germline CDR1 reads SGHVS; CDR2 reads FNYEAQ. With 2 bases clipped from V and 5 bases from J, the junction kept 6 bases outside the gene matches. CDR3 residues: CASSLTQGIDQPQHF. CDR3 nucleotide sequence: TGTGCCAGCAGCTTAACACAGGGGATCGATCAGCCCCAGCATTTT.

This clonotype has at least ten counts. The chain joins TRBV6-5 to TRBJ2-3; the match to TRBD2 covers 9 bases. The CDR3 totals 15 residues. Germline V gives CDR1 MNHEY, CDR2 SVGAGI. The trim removed 3 bases at V and 4 bases at J, leaving 5 bases unmatched. The CDR3 region has the DNA TGTGCCAGCAGTTATGGGCGGGGGGGACCAGATACGCAGTATTTT. It translates to CASSYGRGGPDTQYF.

This clonotype occurred many times. The chain couples TRBV20-1 to TRBJ1-6, with D possibly matching TRBD1 (5 bases). V was clipped by 3 bases and J by 9 bases, with 12 bases between them. The CDR3 runs 13 residues. Looked up from germline, CDR1 is DFQATT and CDR2 is SNEGSKA (reference sequence). The CDR3 nucleotides are TGCAGTGCTAGTAACCCCAGGGCTTCACCCCTCCACTTT. This encodes CSASNPRASPLHF.

This clonotype was counted only a few times. The V and J genes are TRBV29-1 and TRBJ1-1; D ambiguous. Germline CDR1 and CDR2: SQVTM and ANQGSEA. V dropped 8 bases and J dropped 0 bases, with 13 bases sitting between them. The CDR3 runs 13 residues. Written as DNA, the CDR3 is TGCAGCCCACTGCCCACAGTGAACACTGAAGCTTTCTTT. It encodes CSPLPTVNTEAFF.

This clonotype was found many times. The chain is built from TRBV6-1 and TRBJ2-7; 10 bases fit TRBD1. With 5 bases clipped from V and 3 bases from J, the junction kept 4 bases outside the gene matches. The CDR3 runs to 14 residues. Germline V gene data show CDR1 as MNHNS and CDR2 as SASEGT. CDR3 region: CASSPGQGIYEQYF. In DNA, the CDR3 is TGTGCCAGCAGTCCGGGACAGGGGATCTACGAGCAGTACTTC.

This clonotype was seen more than once but under ten times. The chain is built from TRBV29-1 and TRBJ2-2; 7 bases map to TRBD1. CDR1 and CDR2 (germline): SQVTM, ANQGSEA. The CDR3 covers 14 residues. The ends lost 4 bases at V and 3 bases at J; junction bases unmatched: 5. CDR3 in amino acids: CSVVRQGDTGELFF. The CDR3 region has the DNA TGCAGCGTTGTACGGCAGGGGGACACCGGGGAGCTGTTTTTT.

The rearrangement joins TRBV7-9 to TRBJ1-1; a possible D gene is TRBD1 (5 bases). Germline V gene lookup returns CDR1 SEHNR and CDR2 FQNEAQ (reference sequence). Trimming cost V 4 bases and J 10 bases, with 13 bases left between them. This CDR3 is 12 amino acids long. The CDR3 reads CASSSPQGGAFF. CDR3 nucleotides: TGTGCCAGCAGCTCGCCCCAGGGCGGAGCTTTCTTT.

This clonotype appeared many times. The V and J genes are TRBV7-2 and TRBJ2-7; no clear D gene. Trimming removed 2 bases at V and 4 bases at J, with 15 bases between. Germline V lookup: CDR1 SGHTA, CDR2 FQGNSA. The CDR3 sequence is 15 residues long. This CDR3 reads CASSLLVGSPYEQYF. DNA for the CDR3: TGTGCCAGCAGCTTACTAGTTGGCAGCCCTTACGAGCAGTACTTC.

J is TRBJ1-1 and V is TRBV20-1; D not resolved. CDR3 length: 14 amino acids. The ends were cut back, 2 bases at V and 4 bases at J, with 14 bases in the middle. CDR1 DFQATT and CDR2 SNEGSKA come from the germline V gene (reference sequence). The CDR3 nucleotides read TGCAGTGCTAGAATCCCAGGACCACCCACTGAAGCTTTCTTT. Residues: CSARIPGPPTEAFF.

This clonotype turned up a few times. V usage is TRBV9 and J usage is TRBJ1-1, with 8 bases that match TRBD1. The V gene end was trimmed by 3 bases and the J gene end by 2 bases; junction bases not matched to a gene: 6. The CDR3 consists of 15 residues. Germline V gene lookup returns CDR1 SGDLS and CDR2 YYNGEE. CDR3 nucleotide sequence: TGTGCCAGCAGCGCTCAGACAGGGGCTAACACTGAAGCTTTCTTT. It yields the protein CASSAQTGANTEAFF. The full variable domain, completed using reference TRBV9 and TRBJ1-1, is DSGVTQTPKHLITATGQRVTLRCSPRSGDLSVYWYQQSLDQGLQFLIQYYNGEERAKGNILERFSAQQFPDLHSELNLSSLELGDSALYFCASSAQTGANTEAFFGQGTRLTVV.

This clonotype was observed a handful of times. The V and J genes are TRBV11-2 and TRBJ2-3, with 12 bases matching TRBD2. Germline CDR1 is SGHAT and CDR2 is FQNNGV. This CDR3 has 17 amino acids. Trimming cost V 4 bases and J 5 bases; bases outside gene matches: 10. The CDR3: CASSYLLAGGPVDTQYF. CDR3 DNA sequence: TGTGCCAGCAGCTATCTGCTAGCGGGGGGGCCCGTAGATACGCAGTATTTT.

This clonotype was found a few times. The genes are TRBV4-2 and TRBJ2-6, with TRBD1 matching over 8 bases. The V gene's germline CDR1 is LGHNA and CDR2 YNFKEQ. The ends lost 3 bases at V and 0 bases at J; junction bases unmatched: 10. This CDR3 spans 19 amino acids. CDR3: CASSQDIGQGGSGANVLTF. The CDR3 nucleotides are TGTGCCAGCAGCCAGGATATCGGACAGGGCGGCTCTGGGGCCAACGTCCTGACTTTC.

Ten or more counts support this clonotype. The chain recombines TRBV3-1 with TRBJ1-2, with a tentative D call TRBD1 (6 bases). Germline assignment: CDR1 LGHDT and CDR2 YNNKEL (reference sequence). The germline V and J ends were trimmed by 5 bases and 7 bases, with 11 bases remaining between them. The CDR3 totals 12 residues. The CDR3 sequence is CASSGQQFGYTF. DNA for the CDR3: TGTGCCAGCAGCGGACAGCAGTTTGGCTACACCTTC.

In its sample, this clonotype was seen many times. At one end the junction does not follow the germline gene, possibly because of a read error. The genes are TRBV7-7 and TRBJ2-7, with D perhaps given as TRBD1 or TRBD2 (5 bases each). Germline V gene data show CDR1 as SSHAT and CDR2 as FNYEAQ (reference sequence). The CDR3 has 13 amino acids. CDR3 in DNA: TGTGCTAGCAGCCGGGACGGTCTATACGAGCAGTACTTC. Amino acids: CASSRDGLYEQYF.

This clonotype was recorded many times. V and J are TRBV12-3 or TRBV12-4 and TRBJ1-1; 7 bases map to TRBD1. Trimming removed 6 bases from V and 4 bases from J; junction bases left unmatched: 8. The CDR3 is 14 amino acids. The CDR3 region has the DNA TGTGCCAGCAGCCCACAGGGGACGGTCACTGAAGCTTTCTTT. The encoded protein is CASSPQGTVTEAFF.

This clonotype was seen only a few times. J is TRBJ2-2 and V is TRBV29-1; D gene ambiguous. With 2 bases removed from V and 3 bases from J, the gap between germline ends came to 10 bases. This CDR3 region has 14 residues. Germline V lookup: CDR1 SQVTM, CDR2 ANQGSEA. The CDR3 DNA reads as TGCAGCGTTGAACACTTTCGTTACACCGGGGAGCTGTTTTTT. Translation: CSVEHFRYTGELFF.

This clonotype has more than one count but fewer than ten. The chain uses TRBV6-5 and TRBJ1-1; the D is unclear. CDR1 and CDR2 (germline): MNHEY, SVGAGI. V was cut by 7 bases and J by 6 bases, with 9 bases left in between. The CDR3 covers 11 residues. DNA for the CDR3: TGTGCCAGCACCGGACCCCCTGAAGCTTTCTTT. Its translation: CASTGPPEAFF.

Many counts were recorded for this clonotype. The gene calls are TRBV7-2 and TRBJ2-3, with a weak D call TRBD1 (5 bases). The CDR3 is 15 amino acids. Germline CDR1 and CDR2: SGHTA and FQGNSA. V gave up 0 bases and J gave up 3 bases, with 10 bases separating them. This chain's CDR3 is CASSLAQVFTDTQYF. CDR3 sequence (DNA): TGTGCCAGCAGCTTAGCACAGGTGTTTACAGATACGCAGTATTTT.

This clonotype was counted between two and nine times. The V gene is TRBV3-1, the J gene TRBJ1-3; D is undetermined. The CDR3 has 16 residues. The V and J ends lost 0 bases and 0 bases respectively, with 9 bases between them. Germline loops: CDR1 LGHDT, CDR2 YNNKEL (reference sequence). CDR3 nucleotide sequence: TGTGCCAGCAGCCAAGATTATGGTTACTCTGGAAACACCATATATTTT. Protein product: CASSQDYGYSGNTIYF.

This clonotype has a count of ten or more. DNA of the CDR3: TGCAGCGTTGAAAGGTCTGGACAGGGTTACAATGAGCAGTTCTTC. Its translation: CSVERSGQGYNEQFF. The chain employs TRBV29-1 and TRBJ2-1, with TRBD1 identical over 8 bases. V shed 2 bases, J shed 4 bases, and the junction held 7 bases outside the gene matches. CDR3 length: 15 residues. Germline-derived CDR1 and CDR2 are SQVTM and ANQGSEA.

The CDR3 reads CATSDFRGTDTQYF. The CDR3 DNA is TGTGCCACCAGTGATTTTAGGGGCACAGATACGCAGTATTTT. The chain uses TRBV24-1 and TRBJ2-3; D is uncertain. This CDR3 has 14 amino acids. CDR1 is KGHDR and CDR2 is SFDVKD in the germline V gene. V lost 1 base, J lost 1 base, and 5 bases lay in between.

This clonotype was observed a few times. This chain uses TRBV7-9 with TRBJ2-7; perhaps TRBD1 as D (6 bases). V shed 4 bases and J shed 2 bases, with 9 bases lying between them. This CDR3 region has 13 residues. From germline, CDR1 is SEHNR and CDR2 FQNEAQ (reference sequence). CDR3 bases: TGTGCCAGCAGCTCACGGACAGCCTACGAGCAGTACTTC. Translated: CASSSRTAYEQYF.

This clonotype was detected ten times or more. The chain is built from TRBV27 and TRBJ2-3; 7 bases line up with TRBD1. V gave up 6 bases and J gave up 2 bases; unmatched junction bases: 5. In germline, CDR1 is MNHEY, CDR2 SMNVEV (reference sequence). The CDR3 has 14 residues. As DNA, the CDR3 is TGTGCCAGCAGCCAAACAGGGGACACAGATACGCAGTATTTT. Its translation: CASSQTGDTDTQYF.

This clonotype was counted a few times. The chain has TRBV6-5 and TRBJ2-5; 10 positions agree with TRBD1. The germline V gene encodes CDR1 MNHEY and CDR2 SVGAGI. This CDR3 spans 17 amino acids. V lost 2 bases, J lost 0 bases, and 6 bases stayed unmatched. CDR3 DNA sequence: TGTGCCAGCAGTTACCCTCGAGGGACAGGGGACCAAGAGACCCAGTACTTC. Its protein is CASSYPRGTGDQETQYF.

This clonotype was recorded many times. The rearrangement links TRBV12-3 or TRBV12-4 to TRBJ1-1, with D perhaps TRBD1 (6 bases). The germline V and J ends were trimmed by 1 base and 5 bases, with 11 bases remaining between them. The CDR3 has 14 residues. The CDR3 DNA is TGTGCCAGCAGTTTAGAACAGGGAGGAACTGAAGCTTTCTTT. Its translation is CASSLEQGGTEAFF.

The genes are TRBV6-2 or TRBV6-3 and TRBJ2-7, with 10 bases fitting TRBD1. In germline, CDR1 is MNHEY, CDR2 SVGEGT. CDR3 length equals 14 residues. V gave up 5 bases and J gave up 6 bases; unmatched junction bases: 7. CDR3 sequence: CASSRQGARGEQYF. Written as DNA, the CDR3 is TGTGCCAGCAGTCGACAGGGGGCAAGGGGCGAGCAGTACTTC.

The CDR3: CSAPGTSTTGELFF. Written as DNA, the CDR3 is TGCAGTGCTCCAGGGACTAGCACCACCGGGGAGCTGTTTTTT. The chain uses TRBV20-1 and TRBJ2-2; TRBD2 agrees at 9 bases. V trimming: 5 bases; J trimming: 4 bases; junction bases outside the gene matches: 5. The V gene's germline CDR1 is DFQATT and CDR2 SNEGSKA (reference sequence). CDR3 length: 14 amino acids.